The clone carrying this TCR beta chain was recorded only once. Germline lookup yields CDR1 SGHNT and CDR2 YYREEE (reference sequence). This CDR3 has 15 amino acids. With 3 bases clipped from V and 5 bases from J, the junction kept 5 bases outside the gene matches. The entry originates in a study of blood T cell repertoires in COVID-19. The overall study: COVID-19 samples collected from the United States, Italy and Spain covered acute and convalescent phases. PBMCs, B-cell-depleted T cells, or T cells were the source of the cDNA or gDNA that made up the material.

Per the original methods: Estimation of nucleated cell counts relied on the amplification of reference gene primers. The protocol was immunoSEQ multiplex PCR, while the TCRdb copy is restricted to in-frame clones and leaves out a portion. V, J and clone size are taken as reported in that table, and D and trimming were inferred from the DNA itself. Among approximately 54,000 clones listed, approximately 85% were seen once. V and J are TRBV5-4 and TRBJ2-7; 13 positions agree with TRBD2. The sequencing input was peripheral blood. The TCR originated in a human donor in a cohort sampled during active COVID-19. Here the CDR3 reads CASSSGLAGAHEQYF. DNA for the CDR3: TGTGCCAGCAGCTCCGGACTAGCGGGAGCCCACGAGCAGTACTTC.